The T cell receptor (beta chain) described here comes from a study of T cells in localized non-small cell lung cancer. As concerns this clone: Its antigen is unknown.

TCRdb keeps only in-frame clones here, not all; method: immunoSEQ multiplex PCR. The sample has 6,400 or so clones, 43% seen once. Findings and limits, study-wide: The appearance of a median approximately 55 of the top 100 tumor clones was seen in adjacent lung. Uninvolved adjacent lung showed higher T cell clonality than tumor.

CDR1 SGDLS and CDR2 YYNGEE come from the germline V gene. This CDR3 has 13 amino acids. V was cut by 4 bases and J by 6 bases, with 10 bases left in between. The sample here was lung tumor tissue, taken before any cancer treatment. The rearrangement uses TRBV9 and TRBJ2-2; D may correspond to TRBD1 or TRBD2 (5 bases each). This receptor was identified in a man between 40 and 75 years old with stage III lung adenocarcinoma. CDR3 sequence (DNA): TGTGCCAGCAGCATGGGACCGTCCGGGGAGCTGTTTTTT. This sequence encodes CASSMGPSGELFF.